Below, one T cell receptor beta chain is given with its context. This sample was taken from a study of blood T cell repertoires in COVID-19. Individuals drawn from approximately 26 US areas were roughly 18 to 95 years old. CDR1 and CDR2 from the germline V gene are SGHDT and YYEEEE. V shed 3 bases and J shed 6 bases, with 5 bases lying between them. The CDR3 has 11 amino acids. Profiling relied on immunoSEQ multiplex PCR, and the TCRdb table lists in-frame clones only, not all of them. This table holds approximately 140,000 clones, over 70% found once. This chain links TRBV5-6 with TRBJ2-3; D is possibly TRBD2 (5 bases). The receptor was derived from a man between 50 and 59 years old in a cohort exposed to, infected with or recovered from COVID-19 (not recorded which). Sequencing used PBMCs or T cells enriched from blood (not recorded which). CDR3 region: CASSSGDTQYF. The CDR3 DNA reads TGTGCCAGCAGCTCGGGGGATACGCAGTATTTT.